The 27 T cell receptor beta chains below come from one sample, sequenced in a study of human T cells and chemical hapten exposure. As for time point: healthy volunteer bleed at 6 weeks. From whole blood left unfractionated, total RNA was extracted. TCRdb re-derived calls from the RACE reads in MiXCR, one entry per CDR3 protein. Counted here are fewer than 85,000 distinct CDR3 sequences, about 8.6% occurring once; the ten biggest clones make up 1.7%. Source material: whole blood. Every receptor here comes from a female donor in good health. Some clones in this sample may be carry-over from other donors' samples.

The chain is built from TRBV4-3 and TRBJ1-1; weak D call: TRBD1 (5 bases). The CDR3 is 14 residues long. Per germline, CDR1 LGHNA and CDR2 YSLEER. Trimming took off 0 bases at V and 1 base at J, with 6 bases between the two ends. This CDR3 is CASSQETANTEAFF. The CDR3 DNA reads TGCGCCAGCAGCCAAGAGACAGCGAACACTGAAGCTTTCTTT.

This clonotype was seen at least ten times. V and J are TRBV6-5 and TRBJ1-5, with 9 nucleotides matching TRBD1. The CDR3 has 15 residues. The V and J ends lost 6 bases and 6 bases, in that order; junction bases with no gene match: 9. From germline, CDR1 is MNHEY and CDR2 SVGAGI. The CDR3 coding sequence is TGTGCCAGCAGCTCGGGACAGGGCCAGATTCAGCCCCAGCATTTT. It encodes CASSSGQGQIQPQHF.

This clonotype was counted between two and nine times. The chain recombines TRBV2 with TRBJ1-1, with D perhaps matching TRBD1 (5 bases). V was shortened by 0 bases and J by 7 bases, with 9 bases between the two germline ends. Germline CDR1 is SNHLY and CDR2 is FYNNEI. The CDR3 contains 13 residues. Here the CDR3 DNA reads TGTGCCAGCAGTGAAGCGAGGCAGGGTGAAGCTTTCTTT. As protein: CASSEARQGEAFF.

This clonotype was seen many times. V and J are TRBV3-1 and TRBJ1-4; D ambiguous. The length of the CDR3 is 15 residues. V was cut by 3 bases and J by 8 bases, with 16 bases left in between. The germline gives CDR1 LGHDT, CDR2 YNNKEL (reference sequence). The CDR3 is CASSQETIIGEKLFF. Here the CDR3 DNA reads TGTGCCAGCAGCCAGGAAACAATCATCGGGGAAAAACTGTTTTTT.

This clonotype was observed at least ten times. J is TRBJ1-1 and V is TRBV12-3 or TRBV12-4, with 8 bases identical to TRBD1. The CDR3 contains 11 residues. After removal of 6 bases from V and 7 bases from J, the junction contained 1 base not matched to a gene. CDR3 protein: CASRTGVEAFF. The CDR3 DNA reads TGTGCCAGCAGGACAGGGGTTGAAGCTTTCTTT.

The rearrangement links TRBV20-1 to TRBJ1-5; no definite D call. Germline-derived CDR1 and CDR2 are DFQATT and SNEGSKA (reference sequence). V dropped 5 bases and J dropped 10 bases, with 15 bases sitting between them. CDR3 length equals 12 residues. This CDR3 reads CSAARIDTPQHF. The DNA of the CDR3 is TGCAGTGCTGCCCGAATCGATACCCCCCAGCATTTT.

The V call is TRBV2, the J call TRBJ2-5; D unresolved. The V gene lost 3 bases and the J gene lost 9 bases, with 17 bases spanning the gap. Looked up from germline, CDR1 is SNHLY and CDR2 is FYNNEI. The CDR3 sequence is 14 residues long. CDR3 coding DNA: TGTGCCAGCAGTGAGGGCCTAGGAGTGAAGCCCCAGTACTTC. Translated, it gives CASSEGLGVKPQYF.

This chain links TRBV27 with TRBJ1-1; weak D call: TRBD1 (5 bases). There are 17 residues in the CDR3. Between the trimmed V and J ends, which lost 3 bases and 0 bases, there was a span of 17 bases. Germline CDR1 and CDR2: MNHEY and SMNVEV (reference sequence). CDR3 region: CASSLVQGDYMNTEAFF. The CDR3, as DNA: TGTGCCAGCAGTTTGGTGCAGGGAGATTACATGAACACTGAAGCTTTCTTT.

This clonotype was counted a few times. V is TRBV10-2 and J is TRBJ1-1; 8 nucleotides align to TRBD1. The V gene's germline CDR1 is WSHSY and CDR2 SAAADI. Germline trimming cut 4 bases from V and 5 bases from J; bases unmatched to any gene: 9. The CDR3 contains 15 residues. CDR3 coding DNA: TGCGCCAGCAGTGTATCAGGACAGGGATGGACTGAAGCTTTCTTT. Its protein is CASSVSGQGWTEAFF.

The J gene is TRBJ2-2, the V gene TRBV11-2, with 10 bases aligning to TRBD2. This CDR3 contains 15 residues. V gave up 6 bases and J gave up 5 bases; unmatched junction bases: 6. Germline V CDR1 and CDR2: SGHAT, FQNNGV. The CDR3 nucleotides are TGTGCCAGCAGTCTAGCGGGGGCCCTGACCGGGGAGCTGTTTTTT. Its protein product is CASSLAGALTGELFF.

The chain has TRBV19 and TRBJ1-2; 7 bases are a match to TRBD1. The CDR3 has 14 residues. Germline-derived CDR1 and CDR2 are LNHDA and SQIVND (reference sequence). Trimming cost V 7 bases and J 2 bases; bases outside gene matches: 7. The CDR3 reads CASNQAQGNYGYTF. The CDR3 DNA reads TGTGCCAGTAACCAAGCACAGGGGAACTATGGCTACACCTTC.

This clonotype has ten or more counts. The gene calls are TRBV4-1 and TRBJ1-1; D gene uncertain. The CDR3 has 16 residues. Germline CDR1 MGHRA, CDR2 YSYEKL. Trimming took off 0 bases at V and 4 bases at J, with 15 bases between the two ends. The CDR3 bases are TGCGCCAGCAGCCAAGATGACTCGTCAGAGGGCACTGAAGCTTTCTTT. Residues: CASSQDDSSEGTEAFF.

This clonotype appeared a few times. This chain uses TRBV4-1 with TRBJ1-6; possibly TRBD1 for D (5 bases). Germline V CDR1 and CDR2: MGHRA, YSYEKL. V lost 0 bases and J lost 7, with 10 bases in between. The CDR3 length is 15 residues. In DNA form, the CDR3 reads TGCGCCAGCAGCCAAGAATCGGGGGGAAATTCACCCCTCCACTTT. Its protein product is CASSQESGGNSPLHF.

The chain combines TRBV3-1 with TRBJ2-7; D gene uncertain. V lost 2 bases and J 4 bases, leaving 3 bases between the germline ends. Germline V gene data show CDR1 as LGHDT and CDR2 as YNNKEL (reference sequence). The CDR3 contains 11 residues. CDR3 sequence reads: CASSQMYEQYF. CDR3 nucleotides: TGTGCCAGCAGCCAAATGTACGAGCAGTACTTC.

The table lists this clonotype with a few counts. The chain recombines TRBV6-6 with TRBJ1-6; the D gene is possibly TRBD1 (5 bases). V lost 5 bases, J lost 8 bases, and 13 bases lay in between. Germline V gene lookup returns CDR1 MNHNY and CDR2 SVGAGI (reference sequence). This CDR3 contains 14 residues. In DNA form, the CDR3 reads TGTGCCAGCAGTATAGGGACCGGACATTCACCCCTCCACTTT. Translating gives CASSIGTGHSPLHF.

This clonotype was recorded at least ten times. V is TRBV20-1 and J is TRBJ1-5, with TRBD1 matching over 8 bases. V lost 2 bases to trimming and J lost 4 bases; unmatched junction nucleotides: 4. CDR3 length: 14 amino acids. Germline-derived CDR1 and CDR2 are DFQATT and SNEGSKA (reference sequence). CDR3 region: CSARFQGANQPQHF. CDR3 bases: TGCAGTGCTAGATTCCAGGGGGCGAATCAGCCCCAGCATTTT.

This chain uses TRBV23-1 with TRBJ1-4, with D possibly being TRBD1 (6 bases). TRBV23-1 is an open reading frame whose function is uncertain. With 2 bases removed from V and 17 bases from J, the gap between germline ends came to 18 bases. The CDR3 sequence is 13 residues long. The CDR3 region is CASSQPLTGPAFF. CDR3 bases: TGCGCCAGCAGTCAACCCTTGACAGGTCCCGCTTTTTTT.

This clonotype turned up a few times. The chain combines TRBV7-9 with TRBJ2-2; 7 bases fit TRBD1. Germline V CDR1 and CDR2: SEHNR, FQNEAQ (reference sequence). CDR3 length equals 14 residues. V lost 10 bases and J lost 0; bases outside the gene matches: 5. CDR3 in amino acids: CAITGTANTGELFF. The CDR3 DNA follows: TGTGCCATCACCGGGACAGCGAACACCGGGGAGCTGTTTTTT.

This clonotype was observed a handful of times. The chain is built from TRBV5-1 and TRBJ2-3; 8 bases map to TRBD2. J lost 0 bases, V lost 3 bases, and 9 bases had no gene match. The CDR3 runs 17 residues. Germline V gives CDR1 SGHRS, CDR2 YFSETQ. The DNA for the CDR3 is TGCGCCAGCAGCTCCCGGCTGGAGCGGGGGAGCACAGATACGCAGTATTTT. Protein product: CASSSRLERGSTDTQYF.

The chain links TRBV7-9 to TRBJ2-7; unclear D gene. The length of the CDR3 is 16 residues. CDR1 is SEHNR and CDR2 is FQNEAQ in the germline V gene (reference sequence). The ends were cut back, 1 base at V and 2 bases at J, with 15 bases in the middle. CDR3 amino acids: CASSLGSVQWTYEQYF. CDR3 nucleotide sequence: TGTGCCAGCAGCTTAGGTTCAGTCCAATGGACCTACGAGCAGTACTTC.

This clonotype has ten or more counts. The rearrangement joins TRBV7-6 to TRBJ2-5; a possible D gene is TRBD2 (5 bases). The ends were cut back, 5 bases at V and 2 bases at J, with 21 bases in the middle. CDR1 SGHVS and CDR2 FNYEAQ come from the germline V gene. The length of the CDR3 is 17 residues. The CDR3 is CASSPSLGQRRQETQYF. The DNA for the CDR3 is TGTGCCAGCAGCCCCTCCCTCGGCCAGCGGCGACAAGAGACCCAGTACTTC.

At least ten counts were recorded for this clonotype. This rearrangement joins TRBV10-2 to TRBJ1-4, with D unresolved. CDR3 length equals 12 residues. The V end was cut by 6 bases, the J end by 0 bases, with 2 bases between. Germline lookup yields CDR1 WSHSY and CDR2 SAAADI. CDR3 sequence: CASRATNEKLFF. The CDR3 DNA sequence: TGCGCCAGCAGAGCAACTAATGAAAAACTGTTTTTT.

The chain joins TRBV3-1 to TRBJ1-1; no reliable D call. This CDR3 region has 15 residues. V lost 0 bases and J lost 1, with 9 bases in between. Germline CDR1 LGHDT, CDR2 YNNKEL (reference sequence). CDR3 amino acids: CASSQDPGGNTEAFF. In DNA form, the CDR3 reads TGTGCCAGCAGCCAAGATCCAGGAGGGAACACTGAAGCTTTCTTT.

This clonotype was observed at least ten times. The V gene is TRBV7-9, the J gene TRBJ2-3; TRBD2 might be the D (6 bases). Per germline, CDR1 SEHNR and CDR2 FQNEAQ (reference sequence). V lost 4 bases to trimming and J lost 2 bases, with 13 bases between them. The CDR3 contains 15 residues. This CDR3 is CASSYAGLHTDTQYF. DNA of the CDR3: TGTGCCAGCAGCTACGCGGGACTTCACACAGATACGCAGTATTTT.

This clonotype was found many times. The genes are TRBV28 and TRBJ1-5; 7 bases fit TRBD1. This CDR3 comprises 17 residues. Germline V gene lookup returns CDR1 MDHEN and CDR2 SYDVKM. The V and J ends lost 4 bases and 7 bases, in that order; junction bases with no gene match: 16. CDR3 DNA: TGTGCCAGCAGTTCCCCGCGAGAGACAGGGTGGGGGCAGCCCCAGCATTTT. This encodes CASSSPRETGWGQPQHF.

There are a few counts of this clonotype. The gene calls are TRBV5-1 and TRBJ1-1, with 11 bases lining up with TRBD1. After removal of 2 bases from V and 10 bases from J, the junction contained 13 bases not matched to a gene. Germline V CDR1 and CDR2: SGHRS, YFSETQ. The CDR3 length is 16 residues. The CDR3 is CASSFTGTGGEDGAFF. DNA of the CDR3: TGCGCCAGCAGCTTCACCGGGACAGGGGGAGAAGATGGAGCTTTCTTT.

This clonotype has at least ten counts. V usage is TRBV3-1 and J usage is TRBJ1-2; D is uncertain. Trimming cost V 4 bases and J 5 bases, with 11 bases left between them. Germline assignment: CDR1 LGHDT and CDR2 YNNKEL (reference sequence). The CDR3 spans 13 residues. As DNA, the CDR3 is TGTGCCAGCAGCCGGAGCCGGGAATATGGCTACACCTTC. It yields the protein CASSRSREYGYTF.